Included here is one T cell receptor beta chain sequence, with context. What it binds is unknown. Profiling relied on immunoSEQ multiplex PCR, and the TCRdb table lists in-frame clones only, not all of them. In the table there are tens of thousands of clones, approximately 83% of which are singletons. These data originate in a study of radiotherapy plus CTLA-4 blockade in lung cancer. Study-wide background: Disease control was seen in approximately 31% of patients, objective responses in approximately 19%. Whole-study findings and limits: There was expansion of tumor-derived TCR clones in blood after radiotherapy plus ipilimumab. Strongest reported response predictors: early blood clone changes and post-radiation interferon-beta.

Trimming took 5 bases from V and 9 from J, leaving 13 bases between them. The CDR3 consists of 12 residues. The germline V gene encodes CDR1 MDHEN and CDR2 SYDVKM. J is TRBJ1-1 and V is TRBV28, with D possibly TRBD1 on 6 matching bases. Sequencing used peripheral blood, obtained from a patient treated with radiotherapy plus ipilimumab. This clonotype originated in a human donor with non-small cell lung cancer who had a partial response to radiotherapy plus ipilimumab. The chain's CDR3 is CASSLPGGQAFF. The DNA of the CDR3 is TGTGCCAGCAGTCTGCCGGGGGGGCAAGCTTTCTTT.